Below, one TCR beta chain is given with its context. No antigen is known for it. TCRdb processed the 5' RACE reads anew with MiXCR; each CDR3 protein has one entry. The sample shows under 50,000 distinct CDR3 sequences, more than 20% of them seen only once. This sample is drawn from a study of neurological immune-mediated disorders. Study-level results: Private repertoires in all groups were suggested, as expanded clones shared no CDR3 amino acid sequences across subjects.

This clonotype originated in a woman aged 65 to 85 in good health. The sequenced sample was PBMCs.

The CDR3 DNA follows: TGTGCCACGCAGGGGGACAGGGCGGTAGGCAATGAGCAGTTCTTC. Its protein product is CATQGDRAVGNEQFF. The chain employs TRBV10-3 and TRBJ2-1, with 9 bases aligning to TRBD1. J lost 6 bases, V lost 10 bases, and 13 bases had no gene match. There are 15 residues in the CDR3. The germline CDR1 and CDR2 sequences are ENHRY and SYGVKD.